This TCR beta chain emerged from a study of CD8 T cells in Susac syndrome. RNA was extracted with the RNeasy kit, and a quantity of roughly 0.45 to 1 ug was reverse transcribed using random hexamers. Across 54 Vbeta and 13 Jbeta, TCR beta CDR3 was amplified with immunoSEQ multiplex PCR. TCRdb reanalysed the immunoSEQ multiplex PCR reads using MiXCR and keeps one entry per CDR3 protein. The table shows approximately 220,000 distinct CDR3 sequences, with over 90% occurring only once. The authors sequenced TCR beta from blood CD8+ and CD4+ T cells. The CD8+ and CD4+ T cells were negatively isolated, with the TEMRA cells enriched by FACS. The sample consisted of CD4+ T cells from PBMCs. The TCR comes from a human donor with multiple sclerosis.

The CDR3: CASSPGTVGEKLFF. The DNA for the CDR3 is TGTGCCAGCAGCCCCGGGACAGTTGGTGAAAAACTGTTTTTT. This sequence joins TRBV9 and TRBJ1-4; 7 bases line up with TRBD1. The trim removed 4 bases at V and 7 bases at J, leaving 7 bases unmatched. Germline assignment: CDR1 SGDLS and CDR2 YYNGEE. The CDR3 runs to 14 residues.